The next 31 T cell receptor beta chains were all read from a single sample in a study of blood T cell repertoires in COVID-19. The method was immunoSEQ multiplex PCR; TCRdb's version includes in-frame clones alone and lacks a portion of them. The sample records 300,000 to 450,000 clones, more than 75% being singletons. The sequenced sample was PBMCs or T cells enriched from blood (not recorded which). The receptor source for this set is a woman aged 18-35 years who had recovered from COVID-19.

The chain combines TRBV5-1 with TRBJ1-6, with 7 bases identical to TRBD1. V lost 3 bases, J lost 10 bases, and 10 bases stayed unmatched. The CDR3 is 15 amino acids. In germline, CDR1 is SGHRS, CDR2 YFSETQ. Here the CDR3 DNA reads TGCGCCAGCAGCTCTCAGACAGGGAAACGGTCACCCCTCCACTTT. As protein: CASSSQTGKRSPLHF. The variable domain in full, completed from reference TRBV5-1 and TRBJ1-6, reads KAGVTQTPRYLIKTRGQQVTLSCSPISGHRSVSWYQQTPGQGLQFLFEYFSETQRNKGNFPGRFSGRQFSNSRSEMNVSTLELGDSALYLCASSSQTGKRSPLHFGNGTRLTVT.

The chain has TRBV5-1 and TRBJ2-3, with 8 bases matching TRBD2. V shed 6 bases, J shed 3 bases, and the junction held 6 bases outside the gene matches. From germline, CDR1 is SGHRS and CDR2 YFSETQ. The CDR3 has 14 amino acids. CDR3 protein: CASTAGLVTDTQYF. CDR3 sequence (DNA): TGCGCCAGCACCGCGGGACTAGTGACAGATACGCAGTATTTT.

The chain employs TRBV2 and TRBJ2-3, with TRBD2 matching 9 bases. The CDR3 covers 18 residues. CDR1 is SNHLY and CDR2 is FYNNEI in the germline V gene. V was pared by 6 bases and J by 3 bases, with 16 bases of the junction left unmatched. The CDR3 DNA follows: TGTGCCAGCAGACGTCTGATCGGGGAGCGGGGGGTGACAGATACGCAGTATTTT. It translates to CASRRLIGERGVTDTQYF.

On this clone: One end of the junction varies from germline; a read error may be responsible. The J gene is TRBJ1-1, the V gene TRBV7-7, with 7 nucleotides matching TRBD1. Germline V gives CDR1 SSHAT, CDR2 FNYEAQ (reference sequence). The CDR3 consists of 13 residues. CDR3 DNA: TGTGCTAGCAGCCGGGACAGAAACACTGAAGCTTTCTTT. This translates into CASSRDRNTEAFF.

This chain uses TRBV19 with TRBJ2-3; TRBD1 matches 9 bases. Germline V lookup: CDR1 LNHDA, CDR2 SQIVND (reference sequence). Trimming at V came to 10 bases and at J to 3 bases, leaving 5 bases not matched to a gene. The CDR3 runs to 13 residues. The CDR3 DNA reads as TGTGCCACCGGGGACAGGGCTACAGATACGCAGTATTTT. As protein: CATGDRATDTQYF.

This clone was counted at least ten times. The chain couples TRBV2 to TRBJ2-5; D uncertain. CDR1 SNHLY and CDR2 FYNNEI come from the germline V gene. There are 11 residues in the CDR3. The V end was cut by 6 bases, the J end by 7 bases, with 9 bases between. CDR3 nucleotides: TGTGCCAGCAGGACCCAGGCGACCCAGTACTTC. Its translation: CASRTQATQYF.

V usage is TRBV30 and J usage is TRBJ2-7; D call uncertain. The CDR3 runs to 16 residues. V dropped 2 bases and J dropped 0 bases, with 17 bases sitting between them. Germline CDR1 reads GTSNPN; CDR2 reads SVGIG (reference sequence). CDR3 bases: TGTGCCTGGAGTCAGTCTCCGGTCCGCGGCTCCTACGAGCAGTACTTC. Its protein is CAWSQSPVRGSYEQYF.

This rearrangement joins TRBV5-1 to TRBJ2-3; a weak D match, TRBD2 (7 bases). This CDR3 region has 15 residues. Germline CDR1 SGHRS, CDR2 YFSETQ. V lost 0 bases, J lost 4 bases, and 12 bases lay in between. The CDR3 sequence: CASSLGGGLPDTQYF. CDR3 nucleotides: TGCGCCAGCAGCTTGGGGGGGGGCCTCCCAGATACGCAGTATTTT.

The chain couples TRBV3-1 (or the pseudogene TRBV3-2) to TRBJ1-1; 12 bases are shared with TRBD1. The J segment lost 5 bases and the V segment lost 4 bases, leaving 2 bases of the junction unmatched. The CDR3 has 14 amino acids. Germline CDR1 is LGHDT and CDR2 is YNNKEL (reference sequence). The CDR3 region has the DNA TGTGCCAGCAGCCTGGGACAGGGGGCGACTGAAGCTTTCTTT. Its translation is CASSLGQGATEAFF.

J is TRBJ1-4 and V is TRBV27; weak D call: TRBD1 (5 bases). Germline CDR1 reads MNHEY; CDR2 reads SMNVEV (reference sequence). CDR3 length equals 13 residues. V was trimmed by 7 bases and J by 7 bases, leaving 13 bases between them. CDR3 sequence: CASNRRGSEKLFF. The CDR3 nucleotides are TGTGCCAGCAACCGTAGGGGAAGTGAAAAACTGTTTTTT.

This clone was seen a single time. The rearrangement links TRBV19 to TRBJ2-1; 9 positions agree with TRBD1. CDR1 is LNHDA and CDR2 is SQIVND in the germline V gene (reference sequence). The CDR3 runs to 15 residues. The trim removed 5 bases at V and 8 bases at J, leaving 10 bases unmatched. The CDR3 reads CASSASGQGWDEQFF. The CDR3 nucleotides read TGTGCCAGTAGTGCCTCGGGACAGGGTTGGGATGAGCAGTTCTTC.

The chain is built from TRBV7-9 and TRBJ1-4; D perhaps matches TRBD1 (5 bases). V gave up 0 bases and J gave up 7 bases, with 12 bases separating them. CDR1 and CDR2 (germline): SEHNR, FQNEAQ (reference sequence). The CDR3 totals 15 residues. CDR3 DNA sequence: TGTGCCAGCAGCTTAGCAGCAGGGAAGGGTGAAAAACTGTTTTTT. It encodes CASSLAAGKGEKLFF.

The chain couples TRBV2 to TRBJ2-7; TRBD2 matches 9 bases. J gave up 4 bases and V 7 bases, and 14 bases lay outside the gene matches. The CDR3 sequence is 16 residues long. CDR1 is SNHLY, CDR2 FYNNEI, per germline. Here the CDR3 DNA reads TGTGCCAGCAACCCCGGGGTAGCGGGGGCCCAATACGAGCAGTACTTC. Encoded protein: CASNPGVAGAQYEQYF.

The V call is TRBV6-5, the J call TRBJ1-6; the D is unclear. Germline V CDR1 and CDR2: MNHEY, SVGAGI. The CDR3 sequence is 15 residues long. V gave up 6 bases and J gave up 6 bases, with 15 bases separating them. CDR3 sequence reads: CASSASLFSNSPLHF. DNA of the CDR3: TGTGCCAGCAGCGCTTCCTTGTTTAGTAATTCACCCCTCCACTTT.

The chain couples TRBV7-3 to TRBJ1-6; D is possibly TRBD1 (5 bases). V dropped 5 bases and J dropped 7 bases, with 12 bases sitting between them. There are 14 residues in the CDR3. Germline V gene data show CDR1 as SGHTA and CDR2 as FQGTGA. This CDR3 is CASSPGDRNSPLHF. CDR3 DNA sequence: TGTGCCAGCAGCCCCGGCGACAGAAATTCACCCCTCCACTTT.

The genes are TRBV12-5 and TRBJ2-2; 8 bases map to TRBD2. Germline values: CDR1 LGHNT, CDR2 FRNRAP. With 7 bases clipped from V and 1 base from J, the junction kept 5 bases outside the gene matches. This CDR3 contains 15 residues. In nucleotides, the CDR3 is TGTGCTAGTGCCTCACGGGGGGGGAACACCGGGGAGCTGTTTTTT. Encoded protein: CASASRGGNTGELFF.

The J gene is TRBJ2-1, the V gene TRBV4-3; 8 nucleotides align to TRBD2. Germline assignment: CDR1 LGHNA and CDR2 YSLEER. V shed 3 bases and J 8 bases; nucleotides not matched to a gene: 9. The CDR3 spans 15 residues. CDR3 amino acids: CASSQGPGGADEQFF. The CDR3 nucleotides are TGCGCCAGCAGCCAGGGTCCCGGGGGGGCAGATGAGCAGTTCTTC.

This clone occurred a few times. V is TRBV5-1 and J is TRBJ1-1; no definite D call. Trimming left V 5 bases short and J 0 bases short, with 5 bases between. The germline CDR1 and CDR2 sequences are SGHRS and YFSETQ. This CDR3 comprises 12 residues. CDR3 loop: CASSGVNTEAFF. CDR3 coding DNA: TGCGCCAGCAGTGGAGTGAACACTGAAGCTTTCTTT.

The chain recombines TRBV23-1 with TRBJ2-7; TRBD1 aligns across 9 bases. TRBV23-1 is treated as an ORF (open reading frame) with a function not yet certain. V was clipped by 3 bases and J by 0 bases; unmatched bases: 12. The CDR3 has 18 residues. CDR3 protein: CASSHPEGQGLSSYEQYF. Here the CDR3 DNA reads TGCGCCAGCAGTCATCCCGAGGGACAGGGCCTAAGCTCCTACGAGCAGTACTTC.

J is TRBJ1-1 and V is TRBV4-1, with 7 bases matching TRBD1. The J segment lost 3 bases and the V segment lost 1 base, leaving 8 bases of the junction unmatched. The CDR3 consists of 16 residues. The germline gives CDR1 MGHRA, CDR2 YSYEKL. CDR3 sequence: CASSQVGKGGDTEAFF. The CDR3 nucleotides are TGCGCCAGCAGCCAAGTCGGAAAAGGGGGCGACACTGAAGCTTTCTTT.

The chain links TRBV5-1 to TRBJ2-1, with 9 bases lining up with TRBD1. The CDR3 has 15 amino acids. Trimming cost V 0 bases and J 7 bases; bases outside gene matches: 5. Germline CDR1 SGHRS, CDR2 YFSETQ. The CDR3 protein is CASSLGGTGTNEQFF. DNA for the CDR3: TGCGCCAGCAGCTTGGGGGGGACAGGGACTAATGAGCAGTTCTTC.

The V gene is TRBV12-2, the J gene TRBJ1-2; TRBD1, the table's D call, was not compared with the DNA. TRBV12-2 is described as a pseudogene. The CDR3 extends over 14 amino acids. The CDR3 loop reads CASRLGQDRYGYTF. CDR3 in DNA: TGTGCAAGTCGCTTGGGGCAGGACCGCTATGGCTACACCTTC.

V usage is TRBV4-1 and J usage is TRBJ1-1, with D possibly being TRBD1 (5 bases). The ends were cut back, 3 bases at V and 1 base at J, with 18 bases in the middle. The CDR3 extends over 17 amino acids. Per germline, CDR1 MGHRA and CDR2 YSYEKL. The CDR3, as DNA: TGCGCCAGCAGCCAGGGTATTGGGGCGGGGGGGAACACTGAAGCTTTCTTT. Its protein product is CASSQGIGAGGNTEAFF.

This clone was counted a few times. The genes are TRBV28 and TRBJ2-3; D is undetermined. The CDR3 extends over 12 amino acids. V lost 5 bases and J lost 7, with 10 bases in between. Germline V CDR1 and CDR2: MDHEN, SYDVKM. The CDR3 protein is CASSLTRYTQYF. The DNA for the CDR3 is TGTGCCAGCAGTCTAACCCGATATACGCAGTATTTT. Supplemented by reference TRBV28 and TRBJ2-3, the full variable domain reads DVKVTQSSRYLVKRTGEKVFLECVQDMDHENMFWYRQDPGLGLRLIYFSYDVKMKEKGDIPEGYSVSREKKERFSLILESASTNQTSMYLCASSLTRYTQYFGPGTRLTVL.

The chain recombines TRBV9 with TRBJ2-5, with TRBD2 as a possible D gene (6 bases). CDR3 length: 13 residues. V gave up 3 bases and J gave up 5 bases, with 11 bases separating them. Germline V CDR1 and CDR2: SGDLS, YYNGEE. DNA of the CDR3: TGTGCCAGCAGCGGCGGAGGGAGTGAGACCCAGTACTTC. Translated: CASSGGGSETQYF.

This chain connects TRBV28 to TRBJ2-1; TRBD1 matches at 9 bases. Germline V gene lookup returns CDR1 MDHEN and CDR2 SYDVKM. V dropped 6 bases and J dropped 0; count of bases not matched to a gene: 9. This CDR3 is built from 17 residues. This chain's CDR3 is CASRGTGITTSYNEQFF. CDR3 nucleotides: TGTGCCAGCAGGGGGACAGGGATAACGACCTCCTACAATGAGCAGTTCTTC.

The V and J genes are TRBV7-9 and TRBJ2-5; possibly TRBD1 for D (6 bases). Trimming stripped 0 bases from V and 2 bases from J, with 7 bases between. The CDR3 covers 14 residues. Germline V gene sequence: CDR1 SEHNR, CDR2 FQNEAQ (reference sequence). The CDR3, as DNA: TGTGCCAGCAGCTTAGCGCAGGGGCAAGAGACCCAGTACTTC. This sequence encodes CASSLAQGQETQYF. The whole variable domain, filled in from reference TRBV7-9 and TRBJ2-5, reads DTGVSQNPRHKITKRGQNVTFRCDPISEHNRLYWYRQTLGQGPEFLTYFQNEAQLEKSRLLSDRFSAERPKGSFSTLEIQRTEQGDSAMYLCASSLAQGQETQYFGPGTRLLVL.

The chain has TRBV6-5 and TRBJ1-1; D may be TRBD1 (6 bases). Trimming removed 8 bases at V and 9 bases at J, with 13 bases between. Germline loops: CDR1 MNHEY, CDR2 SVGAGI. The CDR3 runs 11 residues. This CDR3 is CASSRGGQAFF. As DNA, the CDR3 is TGTGCCAGCTCCCGCGGGGGCCAAGCTTTCTTT.

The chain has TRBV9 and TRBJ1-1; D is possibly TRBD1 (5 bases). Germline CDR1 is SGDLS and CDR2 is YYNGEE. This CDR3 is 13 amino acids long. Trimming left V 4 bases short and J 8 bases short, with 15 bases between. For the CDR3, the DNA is TGTGCCAGCAGCCCTTGGGGGGGTGTCGAAGCTTTCTTT. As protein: CASSPWGGVEAFF.

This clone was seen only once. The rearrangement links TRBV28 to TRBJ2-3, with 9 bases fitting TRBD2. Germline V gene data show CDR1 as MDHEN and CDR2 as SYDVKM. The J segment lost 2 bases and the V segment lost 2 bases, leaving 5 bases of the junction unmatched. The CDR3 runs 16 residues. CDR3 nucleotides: TGTGCCAGCAGTTTAGGGCTAGCGGGGTTCACAGATACGCAGTATTTT. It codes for CASSLGLAGFTDTQYF.

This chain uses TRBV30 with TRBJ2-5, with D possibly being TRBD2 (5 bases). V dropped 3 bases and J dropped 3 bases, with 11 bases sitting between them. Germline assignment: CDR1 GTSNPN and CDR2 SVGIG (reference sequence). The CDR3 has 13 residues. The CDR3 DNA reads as TGTGCCTGGAGCGATGGGAGAGAAGAGACCCAGTACTTC. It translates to CAWSDGREETQYF.